A single sample is the source of the 16 T cell receptor beta chains below, sequenced in a study of T cell changes during pregnancy in multiple sclerosis. This table comes from immunoSEQ multiplex PCR, and its TCRdb copy is limited to in-frame clones, with some not included. The sample gives fewer than 30,000 clones, approximately 91% of which show up once; 8.3% is in the top ten. The sequences come from CD8+ T cells from peripheral blood mononuclear cells, collected in the second trimester of pregnancy. The receptor set was obtained from a female donor with multiple sclerosis, enrolled in a pregnancy study.

The V gene is TRBV28, the J gene TRBJ1-5, with a possible D match to TRBD1 (5 bases). This CDR3 comprises 14 residues. V was shortened by 3 bases and J by 3 bases, with 9 bases between the two germline ends. Germline assignment: CDR1 MDHEN and CDR2 SYDVKM. CDR3 sequence: CASSFRQINQPQHF. The CDR3 DNA sequence: TGTGCCAGCAGTTTTAGACAGATCAATCAGCCCCAGCATTTT. The full variable domain, its missing parts supplied by reference TRBV28 and TRBJ1-5, is DVKVTQSSRYLVKRTGEKVFLECVQDMDHENMFWYRQDPGLGLRLIYFSYDVKMKEKGDIPEGYSVSREKKERFSLILESASTNQTSMYLCASSFRQINQPQHFGDGTRLSIL.

The rearrangement links TRBV15 to TRBJ1-2, with a possible D match to TRBD1 (6 bases). Trimming took off 1 base at V and 4 bases at J, with 22 bases between the two ends. The CDR3 is made up of 18 amino acids. Per the germline V gene, CDR1 is LNHNV and CDR2 is YYDKDF (reference sequence). CDR3 DNA sequence: TGTGCCACCAGCAGAGGTCTCGTCCCCGGGACACCTTCCTATGGCTACACCTTC. Amino acid sequence: CATSRGLVPGTPSYGYTF.

This clone has just one count. The chain recombines TRBV2 with TRBJ2-7; D not resolved. Trimming took off 8 bases at V and 1 base at J, with 21 bases between the two ends. The CDR3 is 16 residues long. CDR1 and CDR2 (germline): SNHLY, FYNNEI. This CDR3 reads CASAYDDSTLSYEQYF. CDR3 nucleotide sequence: TGTGCCAGCGCTTACGATGACTCAACCCTATCCTACGAGCAGTACTTC. The whole variable domain, filled in from reference TRBV2 and TRBJ2-7, reads EPEVTQTPSHQVTQMGQEVILRCVPISNHLYFYWYRQILGQKVEFLVSFYNNEISEKSEIFDDQFSVERPDGSNFTLKIRSTKLEDSAMYFCASAYDDSTLSYEQYFGPGTRLTVT.

This chain joins TRBV6-4 and TRBJ2-3; 10 positions match TRBD2. Germline CDR1 reads MRHNA; CDR2 reads SNTAGT. This CDR3 spans 15 amino acids. Unmatched junction bases numbered 3, after V lost 2 bases and J lost 4 bases. The CDR3 protein is CASSDQSGGADTQYF. The CDR3 bases are TGTGCCAGCAGTGACCAAAGCGGGGGGGCAGATACGCAGTATTTT.

This clone was counted once. The V and J genes are TRBV7-9 and TRBJ2-5; 10 bases agree with TRBD1. Germline V gives CDR1 SEHNR, CDR2 FQNEAQ (reference sequence). The trim removed 5 bases at V and 1 base at J, leaving 7 bases unmatched. This CDR3 contains 16 residues. The CDR3 nucleotides are TGTGCCAGCAGCCTTAGATGGGACAGGGGCCAAGAGACCCAGTACTTC. Translating it yields CASSLRWDRGQETQYF.

The rearrangement uses TRBV5-6 and TRBJ1-5, with 7 bases aligning to TRBD1. This CDR3 region has 15 residues. The junction had 4 bases not matched to a gene; V was cut back by 0 bases and J by 4 bases. Germline V gene data show CDR1 as SGHDT and CDR2 as YYEEEE. This CDR3 reads CASSLESGGNQPQHF. CDR3 coding DNA: TGTGCCAGCAGCTTGGAGTCAGGGGGTAATCAGCCCCAGCATTTT. The whole variable domain, remainder taken from reference TRBV5-6 and TRBJ1-5, is DAGVTQSPTHLIKTRGQQVTLRCSPKSGHDTVSWYQQALGQGPQFIFQYYEEEERQRGNFPDRFSGHQFPNYSSELNVNALLLGDSALYLCASSLESGGNQPQHFGDGTRLSIL.

The V gene is TRBV9, the J gene TRBJ2-7, with D uncertain. The germline V gene encodes CDR1 SGDLS and CDR2 YYNGEE. Deletions cut 3 bases from V and 0 bases from J, with 4 bases between. The CDR3 length is 12 residues. The CDR3 spells CASSASSYEQYF. The CDR3, as DNA: TGTGCCAGCAGCGCCTCCTCCTACGAGCAGTACTTC.

V is TRBV7-9 and J is TRBJ1-1; D is unresolved. CDR3 length equals 13 residues. Germline CDR1 and CDR2: SEHNR and FQNEAQ (reference sequence). V was pared by 1 base and J by 3 bases, with 6 bases between. This chain's CDR3 is CASSLGSDTEAFF. DNA for the CDR3: TGTGCCAGCAGCTTAGGCTCAGACACTGAAGCTTTCTTT.

The rearrangement links TRBV27 to TRBJ2-2, with D unclear. CDR3 length: 12 amino acids. Germline CDR1 MNHEY, CDR2 SMNVEV (reference sequence). The V gene lost 1 base and the J gene lost 6 bases, with 3 bases spanning the gap. The CDR3 nucleotides are TGTGCCAGCAGTTTATTCGCCGGGGAGCTGTTTTTT. Its protein is CASSLFAGELFF.

The V gene is TRBV27, the J gene TRBJ2-1; a possible D gene is TRBD2 (6 bases). The V gene's germline CDR1 is MNHEY and CDR2 SMNVEV (reference sequence). Trimming shortened V by 2 bases and J by 8 bases, and 13 bases separated the two germline ends. This CDR3 region has 14 residues. In DNA, the CDR3 is TGTGCCAGCAGTTTAGGGGGGAGGATCTATGAGCAGTTCTTC. It translates to CASSLGGRIYEQFF.

The chain has TRBV28 and TRBJ2-2; possibly TRBD1 for D (6 bases). The CDR3 sequence is 13 residues long. Deletions cut 11 bases from V and 3 bases from J, with 13 bases between. The germline V gene encodes CDR1 MDHEN and CDR2 SYDVKM. CDR3 nucleotide sequence: TGTGCCGGCTGGGACACTTACACCGGGGAGCTGTTTTTT. It specifies CAGWDTYTGELFF.

The chain employs TRBV11-3 and TRBJ1-1, with D perhaps matching TRBD1 (6 bases). The CDR3 extends over 13 amino acids. V lost 2 bases, J lost 4 bases, and 8 bases lay in between. Germline values: CDR1 SGHNT, CDR2 YENEEA. The CDR3: CASSLKTGTEAFF. In DNA form, the CDR3 reads TGTGCCAGCAGCTTAAAGACAGGCACTGAAGCTTTCTTT.

The chain has TRBV6-5 and TRBJ1-2; D unclear. The CDR3 sequence is 14 residues long. V shed 8 bases and J shed 8 bases, with 21 bases lying between them. The germline V gene has CDR1 MNHEY and CDR2 SVGAGI. The CDR3 protein is CASPRVRNGEGYTF. The CDR3 nucleotides are TGTGCCAGCCCTCGCGTGCGGAACGGGGAGGGCTACACCTTC.

The genes are TRBV10-1 and TRBJ1-1, with D possibly matching TRBD1 (5 bases). V was cut by 6 bases and J by 4 bases, with 12 bases left in between. The germline gives CDR1 WNHNN, CDR2 SYGVQD (reference sequence). The CDR3 sequence is 13 residues long. CDR3 sequence: CASRDQGCTEAFF. The CDR3 DNA reads as TGCGCCAGCAGGGACCAGGGATGCACTGAAGCTTTCTTT.

V and J are TRBV18 and TRBJ2-7; 8 bases agree with TRBD1. Germline CDR1 KGHSH, CDR2 LQKENI. The CDR3 sequence is 13 residues long. The V gene end was trimmed by 3 bases and the J gene end by 7 bases; junction bases not matched to a gene: 5. The chain's CDR3 is CASSPQGAQEQYF. CDR3 coding DNA: TGTGCCAGCTCACCTCAGGGGGCGCAGGAGCAGTACTTC.

The chain is built from TRBV6-1 and TRBJ1-3; maybe TRBD1 (6 bases). The CDR3 contains 15 residues. Trimming took 5 bases from V and 4 from J, leaving 15 bases between them. From germline, CDR1 is MNHNS and CDR2 SASEGT. The CDR3 spells CASSLHRVPGNTIYF. The CDR3 DNA reads as TGTGCCAGCAGTTTACACAGGGTCCCCGGAAACACCATATATTTT.